The clone carrying this T cell receptor beta chain has more than one count but fewer than ten. This record belongs to a study of T cells in Graves' hyperthyroidism and ophthalmopathy. RNA transcripts gave rise to amplified TCR beta CDR3 regions. The TCR CDR3 first-round RT-PCR relied on the HTBI primer set. TCRdb re-analysed the multiplex PCR reads in MiXCR, keeping a single row per CDR3 protein. This sample yields around 560,000 distinct CDR3 sequences, of which 15% to 20% are seen a single time; 18% belongs to the top ten. The clonotype originates from a woman aged 18-29 years with Graves' hyperthyroidism. Sequenced material: blood.

DNA for the CDR3: TGTGCCACACAGGGGGCGGACTACGAGCAGTACTTC. Translating gives CATQGADYEQYF. This chain links TRBV24-1 with TRBJ2-7, with 9 bases fitting TRBD1. With V trimmed by 10 bases and J by 3 bases, 3 bases remained unmatched. CDR3 length equals 12 residues. CDR1 KGHDR and CDR2 SFDVKD come from the germline V gene.